This T cell receptor (beta chain) was found in a study of blood T cells in healthy people across ages. The use of a sample-barcoded 5' primer and a J-beta primer mix characterized a second PCR of roughly 6 to 11 cycles. TCRdb independently ran MiXCR on the 5' RACE reads; one entry per CDR3 protein. The top ten clones hold approximately 22% of a sample with under 800,000 distinct CDR3 sequences, roughly two fifths of them seen once. There are 18 residues in the CDR3. Unmatched junction bases numbered 7, after V lost 1 base and J lost 0 bases. The germline CDR1 and CDR2 sequences are SGHRS and YFSETQ. The TCR comes from a woman aged 60 to 75 in good health. Sequences were obtained from blood. The rearrangement uses TRBV5-1 and TRBJ2-6; 7 bases match TRBD1. The CDR3 loop reads CASSLTGVPTSGANVLTF. The DNA for the CDR3 is TGCGCCAGCAGCTTGACAGGGGTTCCGACCTCTGGGGCCAACGTCCTGACTTTC.